Shown below are 9 T cell receptor beta chains from a single sample sequenced in a study of cytomegalovirus exposure and HLA in healthy donors. Researchers ran the PCR with 60 Vbeta and 13 Jbeta primers. This table comes from immunoSEQ multiplex PCR, and its TCRdb copy is limited to in-frame clones, with some not included. The sample lists about 140,000 clones, roughly two thirds occurring once. The sequencing input was PBMCs. Source of these receptors: a male donor in good health and CMV-seronegative.

The chain carries TRBV29-1 and TRBJ2-7; TRBD1 agrees at 9 bases. The V gene's germline CDR1 is SQVTM and CDR2 ANQGSEA. V trimming: 6 bases; J trimming: 8 bases; junction bases outside the gene matches: 5. The CDR3 length is 11 residues. The CDR3 region has the DNA TGCAGCGTCCAAACAGGGGGCAAGCAGTACTTC. Protein product: CSVQTGGKQYF.

This clone was counted a single time. This chain links TRBV30 with TRBJ2-7; 14 nucleotides line up with TRBD2. The germline V gene has CDR1 GTSNPN and CDR2 SVGIG (reference sequence). V was clipped by 1 base and J by 6 bases; unmatched bases: 2. The CDR3 sequence is 14 residues long. The CDR3 sequence is CAWSGGLAGVEQYF. The CDR3, as DNA: TGTGCCTGGAGTGGGGGACTAGCGGGGGTCGAGCAGTACTTC.

The rearrangement joins TRBV18 to TRBJ2-7; no clear D. Germline values: CDR1 KGHSH, CDR2 LQKENI. This CDR3 is 15 amino acids long. Trimming cost V 3 bases and J 4 bases, with 16 bases left between them. The CDR3 nucleotides are TGTGCCAGCTCACCTGCGGATGGAGTTCCTTACGAGCAGTACTTC. It codes for CASSPADGVPYEQYF.

With regard to this clone: One end of the junction varies from germline; a read error may be responsible. The chain links TRBV5-1 to TRBJ1-2; 8 bases fit TRBD1. CDR1 and CDR2 (germline): SGHRS, YFSETQ. CDR3 size: 13 residues. The CDR3 loop reads CASVAGGGYGYPF. CDR3 nucleotide sequence: TGCGCCAGCGTGGCAGGGGGCGGCTATGGCTACCCCTTC.

The J gene is TRBJ1-2, the V gene TRBV15, with a possible D match to TRBD1 (5 bases). Germline V CDR1 and CDR2: LNHNV, YYDKDF (reference sequence). The CDR3 is made up of 13 amino acids. Trimming took 0 bases from V and 7 from J, leaving 9 bases between them. DNA of the CDR3: TGTGCCACCAGCAGAGATCGGCAGGGTGGCTACACCTTC. It specifies CATSRDRQGGYTF.

This chain joins TRBV11-2 and TRBJ2-5, with 9 bases that match TRBD1. The V segment lost 5 bases and the J segment 5 bases; nucleotides outside the gene matches: 9. Germline CDR1 is SGHAT and CDR2 is FQNNGV. The CDR3 consists of 15 residues. CDR3 sequence (DNA): TGTGCCAGCAGCCCAAACCCGACAGGGGGGGAGACCCAGTACTTC. Protein: CASSPNPTGGETQYF.

This clone was counted between two and nine times. The rearrangement joins TRBV4-1 to TRBJ2-3; the D gene is possibly TRBD1 (5 bases). From germline, CDR1 is MGHRA and CDR2 YSYEKL. The CDR3 sequence is 19 residues long. The V and J ends lost 0 bases and 6 bases respectively, with 25 bases between them. CDR3 sequence: CASSQDSDKNIVSKDTQYF. The CDR3 DNA reads TGCGCCAGCAGCCAAGACTCGGACAAAAATATTGTTTCGAAGGATACGCAGTATTTT.

This clone was seen a handful of times. The rearrangement uses TRBV19 and TRBJ2-3; tentatively, D is TRBD2 (5 bases). V lost 0 bases to trimming and J lost 8 bases, with 12 bases between them. Germline loops: CDR1 LNHDA, CDR2 SQIVND (reference sequence). There are 14 residues in the CDR3. CDR3 nucleotide sequence: TGTGCCAGTAGTATAGATCCGCGGGCGGTTACGCAGTATTTT. As protein: CASSIDPRAVTQYF.

J is TRBJ2-7 and V is TRBV7-8, with D possibly being TRBD1 (5 bases). The CDR3 length is 16 residues. Germline loops: CDR1 SGHVS, CDR2 FQNEAQ. Trimming removed 1 base from V and 2 bases from J, with 15 bases in between. CDR3 DNA sequence: TGTGCCAGCAGCTTAGGGTGGCGACAGCTTACCTACGAGCAGTACTTC. This translates into CASSLGWRQLTYEQYF.